This TCR beta chain emerged from a study of tumor-infiltrating lymphocytes in primary liver carcinoma. Synthesis of TCR beta cDNA was carried out from approximately 500 ng total RNA with a constant-region primer. Investigators got TCR beta libraries out of three nested multiplex PCR rounds, done with slightly modified ARM-PCR. With TRBV1-TRBV30 forward primers and a C-beta reverse primer, the first two PCR rounds were run for roughly 10 cycles each. TCRdb ran MiXCR on the multiplex PCR reads and lists one entry per CDR3 protein. The repertoire includes about 110,000 distinct CDR3 sequences, approximately 80% of them detected once, and approximately 21% sits in the top ten. The roughly 20-34 mg bulk tissue piece was not sorted before simultaneous RNA and DNA extraction. Trimming removed 4 bases at V and 7 bases at J, with 12 bases between. Germline-derived CDR1 and CDR2 are SGHDN and FVKESK. The CDR3 contains 13 residues.

Input material: liver tumor tissue from sampling region 3. The sample's subset: tumor region T3, left-lateral pole. This sequence joins TRBV14 and TRBJ2-3; tentatively, D is TRBD2 (6 bases). The clonotype was recovered from a man aged 40-49 years with primary liver carcinoma and hepatitis B virus infection. CDR3: CASSLGSSHTQYF. In DNA form, the CDR3 reads TGTGCCAGCAGCCTCGGGAGTTCACATACGCAGTATTTT.